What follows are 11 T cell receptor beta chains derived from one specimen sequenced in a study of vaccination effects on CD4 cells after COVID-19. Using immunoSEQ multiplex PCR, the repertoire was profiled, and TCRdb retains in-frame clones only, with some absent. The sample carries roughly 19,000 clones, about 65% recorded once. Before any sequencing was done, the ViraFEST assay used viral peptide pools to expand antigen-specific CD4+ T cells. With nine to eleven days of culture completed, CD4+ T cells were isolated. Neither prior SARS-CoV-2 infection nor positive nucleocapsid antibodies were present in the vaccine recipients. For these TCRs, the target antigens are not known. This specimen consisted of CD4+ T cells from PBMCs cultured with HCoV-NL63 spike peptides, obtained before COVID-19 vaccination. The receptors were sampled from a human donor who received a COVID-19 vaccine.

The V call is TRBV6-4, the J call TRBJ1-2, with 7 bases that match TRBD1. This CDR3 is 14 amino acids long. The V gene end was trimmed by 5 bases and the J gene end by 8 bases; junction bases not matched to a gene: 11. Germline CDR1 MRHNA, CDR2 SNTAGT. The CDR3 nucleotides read TGTGCCAGCAGTCTCCGGGGACAGAACGGGGGCTACACCTTC. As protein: CASSLRGQNGGYTF.

CDR3 sequence (DNA): TGTGCCAGCAGTCGAGGGACAGCCTCTGGAAACACCATATATTTT. Protein sequence: CASSRGTASGNTIYF. The rearrangement joins TRBV6-5 to TRBJ1-3, with 7 bases identical to TRBD1. The CDR3 totals 15 residues. CDR1 and CDR2 (germline): MNHEY, SVGAGI. J lost 0 bases, V lost 5 bases, and 4 bases had no gene match.

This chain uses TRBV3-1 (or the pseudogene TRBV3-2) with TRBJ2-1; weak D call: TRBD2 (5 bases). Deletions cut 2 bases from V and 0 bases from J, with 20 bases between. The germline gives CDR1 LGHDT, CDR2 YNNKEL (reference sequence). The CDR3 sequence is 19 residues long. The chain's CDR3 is CASSQTKFGPRGSYNEQFF. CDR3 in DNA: TGTGCCAGCAGCCAAACTAAGTTCGGACCACGGGGCTCCTACAATGAGCAGTTCTTC.

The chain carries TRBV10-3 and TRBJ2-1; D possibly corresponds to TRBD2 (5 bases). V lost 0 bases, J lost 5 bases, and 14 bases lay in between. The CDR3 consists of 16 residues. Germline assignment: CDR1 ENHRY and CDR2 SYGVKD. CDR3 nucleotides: TGTGCCATCAGTGAGTCAAAACAGCGAGGGCACAATGAGCAGTTCTTC. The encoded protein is CAISESKQRGHNEQFF.

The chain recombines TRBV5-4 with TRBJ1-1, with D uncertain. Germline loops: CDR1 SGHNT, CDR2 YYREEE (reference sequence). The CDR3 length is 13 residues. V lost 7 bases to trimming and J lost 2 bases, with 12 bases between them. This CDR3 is CASLTRGNTEAFF. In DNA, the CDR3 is TGTGCCAGCCTAACCCGAGGTAACACTGAAGCTTTCTTT. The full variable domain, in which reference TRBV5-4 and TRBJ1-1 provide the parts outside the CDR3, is ETGVTQSPTHLIKTRGQQVTLRCSSQSGHNTVSWYQQALGQGPQFIFQYYREEENGRGNFPPRFSGLQFPNYSSELNVNALELDDSALYLCASLTRGNTEAFFGQGTRLTVV.

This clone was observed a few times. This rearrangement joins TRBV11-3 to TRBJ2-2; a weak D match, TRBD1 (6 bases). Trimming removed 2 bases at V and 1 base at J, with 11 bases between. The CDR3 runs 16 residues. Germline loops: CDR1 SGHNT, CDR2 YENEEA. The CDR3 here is CASSLFRGQNTGELFF. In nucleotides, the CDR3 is TGTGCCAGCAGCTTATTTCGGGGACAGAACACCGGGGAGCTGTTTTTT.

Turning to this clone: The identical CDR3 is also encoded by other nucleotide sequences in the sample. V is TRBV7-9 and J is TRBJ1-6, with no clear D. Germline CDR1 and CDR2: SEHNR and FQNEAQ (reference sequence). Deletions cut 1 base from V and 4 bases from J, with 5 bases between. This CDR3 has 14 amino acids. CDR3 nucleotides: TGTGCCAGCAGCTTAGAACAGTATAATTCACCCCTCCACTTT. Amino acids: CASSLEQYNSPLHF.

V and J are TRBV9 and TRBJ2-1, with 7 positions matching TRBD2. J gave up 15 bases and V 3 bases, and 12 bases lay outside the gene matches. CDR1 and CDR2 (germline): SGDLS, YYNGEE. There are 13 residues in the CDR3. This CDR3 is CASSARLADASFF. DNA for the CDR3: TGTGCCAGCAGCGCACGACTAGCAGACGCTTCGTTCTTC.

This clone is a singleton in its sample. The CDR3 protein is CASSKTSYEQYF. The CDR3 DNA follows: TGTGCCAGCAGTAAGACTAGCTACGAGCAGTACTTC. This chain joins TRBV12-3 or TRBV12-4 and TRBJ2-7; D is possibly TRBD2 (6 bases). Trimming took 5 bases from V and 3 from J, leaving 8 bases between them. This CDR3 region has 12 residues.

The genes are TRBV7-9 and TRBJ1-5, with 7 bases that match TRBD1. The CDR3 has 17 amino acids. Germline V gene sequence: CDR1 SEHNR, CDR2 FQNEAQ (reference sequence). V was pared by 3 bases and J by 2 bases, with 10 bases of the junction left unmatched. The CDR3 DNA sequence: TGTGCCAGCAGCTTTGGTAGGGGCACAGGGGGCAATCAGCCCCAGCATTTT. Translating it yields CASSFGRGTGGNQPQHF.

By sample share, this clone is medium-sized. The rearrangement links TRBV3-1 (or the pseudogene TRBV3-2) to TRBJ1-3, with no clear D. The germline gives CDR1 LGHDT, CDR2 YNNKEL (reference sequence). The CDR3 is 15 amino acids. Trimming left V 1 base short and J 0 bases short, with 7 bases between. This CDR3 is CASSQGHSSGNTIYF. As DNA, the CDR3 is TGTGCCAGCAGCCAAGGTCACAGCTCTGGAAACACCATATATTTT.